One sample yielded the 2 T cell receptor beta chains listed below, sequenced in a study of shared clonotypes between healthy human individuals. TCRdb's table, derived via immunoSEQ multiplex PCR, lists solely in-frame clones and lacks some. Of over a million clones listed, roughly 75% are singletons. What was sequenced was memory CD4+ T cells sorted from blood. As to subset: CD45RA-negative fraction. All receptors come from a man in his late teens or twenties in good health.

The chain links TRBV18 to TRBJ2-4; D not certain. The germline gives CDR1 KGHSH, CDR2 LQKENI. V was clipped by 5 bases and J by 0 bases, with 5 bases between them. The CDR3 loop spans 13 amino acids. The DNA of the CDR3 is TGTGCCAGCTCAACGACAGCCAAAAACATTCAGTACTTC. Amino acid sequence: CASSTTAKNIQYF.

The chain uses TRBV6-5 and TRBJ1-5, with a tentative D call TRBD1 (5 bases). The CDR3 loop spans 15 amino acids. The germline V gene has CDR1 MNHEY and CDR2 SVGAGI. V shed 4 bases and J shed 0 bases, with 10 bases lying between them. The CDR3: CASSSGANSNQPQHF. The CDR3 nucleotides are TGTGCCAGCAGTTCTGGGGCGAATAGCAATCAGCCCCAGCATTTT.